The rows below give T cell receptor beta chains drawn from one sample of a study of cytomegalovirus exposure and HLA in healthy donors. Clones were read by immunoSEQ multiplex PCR, and TCRdb kept only the in-frame ones, dropping some. The table includes more than 110,000 clones, around 77% detected once. Input material: PBMCs. The source of these receptors is a woman between 50 and 59 years old in good health and CMV-seronegative. CDR3s include the opening cysteine and the closing phenylalanine or tryptophan. A D gene is named only where the DNA matches it firmly. Part of the rows lack a size; the others show once, few, many or a class for expanded clones.

V: TRBV5-6
size: -
J: TRBJ1-1
D: TRBD1
CDR3: CASRRRDRVKPMNTEAFF
DNA: TGTGCCAGCAGACGGCGGGACAGGGTTAAACCTATGAACACTGAAGCTTTCTTT

V: TRBV19
size: -
J: TRBJ1-1
D: TRBD1
CDR3: CASRWGQGNTEAFF
DNA: TGTGCCAGTAGATGGGGACAGGGGAACACTGAAGCTTTCTTT

V: TRBV4-2
size: -
J: TRBJ2-1
D: -
CDR3: CASSLEWSSYNEQFF
DNA: TGTGCCAGCAGCTTAGAATGGAGCTCCTACAATGAGCAGTTCTTC

V: TRBV5-1
size: -
J: TRBJ1-3
D: TRBD1
CDR3: CASSLHDRGPGNTIYF
DNA: TGCGCCAGCAGCTTACACGACAGGGGGCCTGGAAACACCATATATTTT

V: TRBV5-6
size: -
J: TRBJ2-3
D: TRBD2
CDR3: CASSLGLAGTADTQYF
DNA: TGTGCCAGCAGCTTAGGACTAGCGGGGACCGCAGATACGCAGTATTTT

V: TRBV5-1
size: -
J: TRBJ1-4
D: -
CDR3: CASTSRGTGNEKLFF
DNA: TGCGCCAGCACTTCCCGGGGGACGGGGAATGAAAAACTGTTTTTT

V: TRBV19
size: few
J: TRBJ2-3
D: TRBD2
CDR3: CASSTTLAGGRPNTQYF
DNA: TGTGCCAGTAGTACGACTTTAGCGGGGGGCCGACCAAATACGCAGTATTTT

V: TRBV7-2
size: -
J: TRBJ2-2
D: -
CDR3: CASSLIRYTGELFF
DNA: TGTGCCAGCAGCCTAATTCGATACACCGGGGAGCTGTTTTTT

V: TRBV19
size: -
J: TRBJ2-6
D: TRBD2
CDR3: CASRPNKPGTRMSGANVLTF
DNA: TGTGCCAGTAGACCAAATAAACCCGGGACTAGGATGTCTGGGGCCAACGTCCTGACTTTC

V: TRBV20-1
size: -
J: TRBJ1-1
D: -
CDR3: CSASGAVEAFF
DNA: TGCAGTGCTAGTGGGGCGGTTGAAGCTTTCTTT

V: TRBV5-4
size: -
J: TRBJ1-2
D: -
CDR3: CASSLSPNPSWGYTF
DNA: TGTGCCAGCAGCTTGTCGCCGAATCCTAGTTGGGGCTACACCTTC

V: TRBV6-1
size: -
J: TRBJ1-3
D: -
CDR3: CASSGVTRYSGNTIYF
DNA: TGTGCCAGCAGTGGAGTTACTAGATACTCGGGAAACACCATATATTTT

V: TRBV4-1
size: -
J: TRBJ1-3
D: -
CDR3: CASSPGLKVVYRTNSGNTIYF
DNA: TGCGCCAGCAGCCCCGGTCTGAAGGTAGTGTACAGGACGAACTCTGGAAACACCATATATTTT

V: TRBV27
size: -
J: TRBJ1-2
D: -
CDR3: CASSIGGADGYTF
DNA: TGTGCCAGCAGCATAGGGGGGGCCGACGGCTACACCTTC

V: TRBV4-3
size: -
J: TRBJ1-5
D: -
CDR3: CASSQDLTGVQPQHF
DNA: TGCGCCAGCAGCCAAGATCTTACGGGGGTACAGCCCCAGCATTTT

V: TRBV7-6
size: -
J: TRBJ2-2
D: TRBD2
CDR3: CASSSRTSGGHSTGELFF
DNA: TGTGCCAGCAGCTCCAGGACTAGCGGGGGCCACAGCACCGGGGAGCTGTTTTTT